Listed below are T cell receptor beta chains from one sample, sequenced in a study of blood T cell repertoires in COVID-19. TCRdb keeps only in-frame clones here, not all; method: immunoSEQ multiplex PCR. The data show about 230,000 clones, around four fifths seen once. The specimen was peripheral blood. These receptor sequences come from a man aged 80 or over with acute or convalescent COVID-19. The CDR3 runs from the conserved cysteine through the conserved F or W. Each record gives: D gene, clone size, J gene, V gene, CDR3 DNA, CDR3 protein. The D gene is left open where the match is weak. Some rows mark clone size as missing; the rest say once, few, many or name a class of expanded clone.

D: TRBD2
size: NA
J: TRBJ2-3
V: TRBV7-2
DNA: TGTGCCAGCAGCTTATTCCCTAGCGGGGTAGATACGCAGTATTTT
CDR3: CASSLFPSGVDTQYF

D: NA
size: NA
J: TRBJ1-6
V: TRBV7-9
DNA: TGTGCCAGCAGCCCAAATTCACCCCTCCACTTT
CDR3: CASSPNSPLHF

D: NA
size: once
J: TRBJ2-6
V: TRBV5-1
DNA: TGCGCCAGCAGCTTGGGTGGGAGCTCTGGGGCCAACGTCCTGACTTTC
CDR3: CASSLGGSSGANVLTF

D: NA
size: NA
J: TRBJ1-5
V: TRBV7-9
DNA: TGTGCCAGCAGCTTAGATTCCGGTCAGCCCCAGCATTTT
CDR3: CASSLDSGQPQHF

D: NA
size: NA
J: TRBJ2-5
V: TRBV27
DNA: TGTGCCAGCAGTATCGGACAGTGGGGGACCCAGTACTTC
CDR3: CASSIGQWGTQYF

D: NA
size: NA
J: TRBJ2-2
V: TRBV28
DNA: TGTGCCAGCAGAGCCGCGGGACGGGACACCGGGGAGCTGTTTTTT
CDR3: CASRAAGRDTGELFF

D: NA
size: NA
J: TRBJ2-5
V: TRBV10-2
DNA: TGCGCCAGCAGCCGGAGGGCACAGAACCAAGAGACCCAGTACTTC
CDR3: CASSRRAQNQETQYF

D: NA
size: NA
J: TRBJ2-1
V: TRBV7-3
DNA: TGTGCCAGCAGCTGTTTGGTAGCGGAGTGGGAGCGGTTCTTC
CDR3: CASSCLVAEWERFF

D: NA
size: NA
J: TRBJ1-1
V: TRBV30
DNA: TGTGCCTGGGCGCTATCCCCTCTTCTGAACACTGAAGCTTTCTTT
CDR3: CAWALSPLLNTEAFF

D: NA
size: NA
J: TRBJ2-1
V: TRBV6-5
DNA: TGTGCCAGCACATTGTTCGGTCGCAATGAGCAGTTCTTC
CDR3: CASTLFGRNEQFF

D: NA
size: NA
J: TRBJ2-1
V: TRBV10-2
DNA: TGCGCCAGCACCCCCGCCCCGGACATTAATGAGCAGTTCTTC
CDR3: CASTPAPDINEQFF

D: NA
size: few
J: TRBJ1-2
V: TRBV29-1
DNA: TGCAGCGTTGAGAAGACAGGCCTCTGGGGCTACACCTTC
CDR3: CSVEKTGLWGYTF

D: TRBD1
size: NA
J: TRBJ2-7
V: TRBV5-5
DNA: TGTGCCAGCAGCCCCCGTGCGGGACAGGGTCCCTACGAGCAGTACTTC
CDR3: CASSPRAGQGPYEQYF

D: NA
size: once
J: TRBJ2-7
V: TRBV10-3
DNA: TGTGCCATCAGTGACAGCGTATCGGTGTACGAGCAGTACTTC
CDR3: CAISDSVSVYEQYF

D: TRBD1
size: once
J: TRBJ1-1
V: TRBV9
DNA: TGTGCCAGCAGCGCCCGGACAGGGGGCGTCATGAACACTGAAGCTTTCTTT
CDR3: CASSARTGGVMNTEAFF

D: NA
size: NA
J: TRBJ1-5
V: TRBV2
DNA: TGTGCCAGCAGTGAATTCAGTAGCAATCAGCCCCAGCATTTT
CDR3: CASSEFSSNQPQHF

D: NA
size: NA
J: TRBJ1-1
V: TRBV6-5
DNA: TGTGCCAGCAGGGCCCAGGGAAACACTGAAGCTTTCTTT
CDR3: CASRAQGNTEAFF

D: NA
size: NA
J: TRBJ1-1
V: TRBV7-2
DNA: TGTGCCAGCAGCTTATGGGGCCCTGAAGCTTTCTTT
CDR3: CASSLWGPEAFF

D: NA
size: NA
J: TRBJ1-2
V: TRBV15
DNA: TGTGCCACCAGCAGAGACAGTTATGGCGGCTACACCTTC
CDR3: CATSRDSYGGYTF

D: TRBD1
size: NA
J: TRBJ2-6
V: TRBV4-2
DNA: TGTGCCAGCAGCCCCCGGACAGGGGGCTCTGGGGCCAACGTCCTGACTTTC
CDR3: CASSPRTGGSGANVLTF

D: NA
size: NA
J: TRBJ2-7
V: TRBV18
DNA: TGTGCCAGCTCACCAGTCGTTGACTCGTGGGAGCAGTACTTC
CDR3: CASSPVVDSWEQYF

D: NA
size: few
J: TRBJ1-4
V: TRBV7-9
DNA: TGTGCCAGCAGCTTAGCGCGCGGGGATGGAAAACTGTTTTTT
CDR3: CASSLARGDGKLFF

D: NA
size: NA
J: TRBJ1-3
V: TRBV5-4
DNA: TGTGCCAGCAGCTTCGACAGCCAAAACTCTGGAAACACCATATATTTT
CDR3: CASSFDSQNSGNTIYF

D: NA
size: NA
J: TRBJ2-7
V: TRBV28
DNA: TGTGCCAGCAGTTTAATCGGGGAGTCCTACGAGCAGTACTTC
CDR3: CASSLIGESYEQYF

D: NA
size: NA
J: TRBJ2-7
V: TRBV28
DNA: TGTGCCAGCAGCGACATTGAGCAGTACTTC
CDR3: CASSDIEQYF

D: TRBD1
size: once
J: TRBJ2-7
V: TRBV2
DNA: TGTGCCAGCAGGGCCCTTTACGGGACAGGGCGCTTCGAGCAGTACTTC
CDR3: CASRALYGTGRFEQYF

D: TRBD2
size: NA
J: TRBJ2-1
V: TRBV7-3
DNA: TGTGCCAGCAGCTTAACTGTGACTAGCGGTTACAATGAGCAGTTCTTC
CDR3: CASSLTVTSGYNEQFF

D: NA
size: NA
J: TRBJ2-5
V: TRBV2
DNA: TGTGCCAGCAGTGGTCAGGGAGGCTGGGAGACCCAGTACTTC
CDR3: CASSGQGGWETQYF

D: TRBD2
size: NA
J: TRBJ2-3
V: TRBV11-3
DNA: TGTGCCAGCAGCTTTACAGCGGGAGATTTAGATACGCAGTATTTT
CDR3: CASSFTAGDLDTQYF

D: NA
size: NA
J: TRBJ2-7
V: TRBV7-2
DNA: TGTGCCAGCAGCTTAGGAACGGGTTTCTACGAGCAGTACTTC
CDR3: CASSLGTGFYEQYF

D: TRBD2
size: NA
J: TRBJ2-1
V: TRBV7-9
DNA: TGTGCCAGCAGCTTAGCGCGCCTAGCGGCCACCTACAATGAGCAGTTCTTC
CDR3: CASSLARLAATYNEQFF

D: TRBD1
size: NA
J: TRBJ2-4
V: TRBV6-5
DNA: TGTGCCAGCAGTTACTCTCTCCAGGGGGCTGGGAACATTCAGTACTTC
CDR3: CASSYSLQGAGNIQYF

D: TRBD1
size: NA
J: TRBJ2-7
V: TRBV10-3
DNA: TGTGCCATCAGAACAAGGGGACAGTTCCCCTACGAGCAGTACTTC
CDR3: CAIRTRGQFPYEQYF

D: NA
size: once
J: TRBJ2-7
V: TRBV29-1
DNA: TGCAGCGCTTCCACGGGGGGCCTTGACGAGCAGTACTTC
CDR3: CSASTGGLDEQYF

D: TRBD2
size: many
J: TRBJ2-2
V: TRBV28
DNA: TGTGCCACGCGGGCGGGCGGGAGTAACACCGGGGAGCTGTTTTTT
CDR3: CATRAGGSNTGELFF

D: TRBD2
size: NA
J: TRBJ2-5
V: TRBV10-1
DNA: TGCGCCAGCAGTACAGGGACTAGCGGGAACAAGACCCAGTACTTC
CDR3: CASSTGTSGNKTQYF

D: TRBD2
size: NA
J: TRBJ2-1
V: TRBV7-2
DNA: TGTGCCAGCAGCGGCCGGGACTACTCCAATGAGCAGTTCTTC
CDR3: CASSGRDYSNEQFF

D: TRBD1
size: NA
J: TRBJ1-2
V: TRBV12-3/TRBV12-4
DNA: TGTGCCAGCAGCCCGGGACAGGTCTATGGCTACACCTTC
CDR3: CASSPGQVYGYTF

D: TRBD1
size: NA
J: TRBJ1-1
V: TRBV5-1
DNA: TGCGCCAGCAGCGCCGGGACAGGGGAAGCTTTCTTT
CDR3: CASSAGTGEAFF

D: TRBD1
size: NA
J: TRBJ2-7
V: TRBV20-1
DNA: TGCAGTGCTAGTGTTCCGGGACAGGGATCGGACGAGCAGTACTTC
CDR3: CSASVPGQGSDEQYF

D: TRBD2
size: once
J: TRBJ2-7
V: TRBV6-1
DNA: TGTGCCAGCAGTGAGATTCAACCCCTCGGGGGGAGCTCCTACGAGCAGTACTTC
CDR3: CASSEIQPLGGSSYEQYF

D: TRBD1
size: NA
J: TRBJ1-2
V: TRBV6-5
DNA: TGTGCCAGCAGTTCTTGGACAGGGCGCGGGGACTATGGCTACACCTTC
CDR3: CASSSWTGRGDYGYTF

D: TRBD2
size: NA
J: TRBJ2-1
V: TRBV20-1
DNA: TGCAGTGCTAGTCGCGGGAGTGACTACAATGAGCAGTTCTTC
CDR3: CSASRGSDYNEQFF

D: NA
size: few
J: TRBJ2-2
V: TRBV7-9
DNA: TGTGCCAGCAGCTTAGGGGGCGCCGGGGAGCTGTTTTTT
CDR3: CASSLGGAGELFF

D: NA
size: few
J: TRBJ2-7
V: TRBV7-9
DNA: TGTGCCAGCAGCTTAGTAGGAGTTCGGTCCTACGAGCAGTACTTC
CDR3: CASSLVGVRSYEQYF

D: NA
size: NA
J: TRBJ2-2
V: TRBV2
DNA: TGTGCCAGCAGTGGGTTCAGGAACACCGGGGAGCTGTTTTTT
CDR3: CASSGFRNTGELFF